Following are 10 T cell receptor beta chains from one sample sequenced in a study of blood T cell repertoires in COVID-19. Libraries were prepared by immunoSEQ multiplex PCR; TCRdb keeps only in-frame clonotypes and omits some of them. The sample contains 200,000 to 250,000 clones, approximately 82% of which appear only once. Material: PBMCs or T cells enriched from blood (not recorded which). These receptors came from a man aged 40-49 years who had recovered from COVID-19.

J is TRBJ2-3 and V is TRBV25-1; possibly TRBD2 for D (6 bases). CDR3 length equals 13 residues. CDR1 is MGHDK and CDR2 is SYGVNS in the germline V gene. The V end was cut by 6 bases, the J end by 2 bases, with 9 bases between. The CDR3 loop is CASSGGTTDTQYF. The DNA of the CDR3 is TGTGCCAGCAGCGGGGGTACCACAGATACGCAGTATTTT. Full variable domain (outside the CDR3, taken from reference TRBV25-1 and TRBJ2-3): EADIYQTPRYLVIGTGKKITLECSQTMGHDKMYWYQQDPGMELHLIHYSYGVNSTEKGDLSSESTVSRIRTEHFPLTLESARPSHTSQYLCASSGGTTDTQYFGPGTRLTVL.

The chain combines TRBV13 with TRBJ2-1; 8 bases match TRBD2. V shed 8 bases and J 5 bases; nucleotides not matched to a gene: 8. The CDR3 runs 14 residues. The germline V gene has CDR1 PRHDT and CDR2 FYEKMQ (reference sequence). The CDR3 region is CASRGVGRDNEQFF. As DNA, the CDR3 is TGTGCCAGCCGAGGGGTCGGGAGGGACAATGAGCAGTTCTTC.

This clone was recorded once. The CDR3 here is CASSLGPGTSDEQFF. CDR3 DNA sequence: TGTGCCAGCAGCTTAGGTCCTGGGACTAGCGATGAGCAGTTCTTC. The chain uses TRBV11-2 and TRBJ2-1; 10 bases align to TRBD2. The CDR3 covers 15 residues. Germline lookup yields CDR1 SGHAT and CDR2 FQNNGV. V lost 1 base and J lost 8; bases outside the gene matches: 5.

The chain carries TRBV6-4 and TRBJ1-5; D perhaps matches TRBD1 (5 bases). The CDR3 consists of 16 residues. The germline V gene has CDR1 MRHNA and CDR2 SNTAGT. V lost 0 bases, J lost 2 bases, and 11 bases lay in between. CDR3 nucleotides: TGTGCCAGCAGTGACTCGGGCAGGGTTGGCAATCAGCCCCAGCATTTT. Translated: CASSDSGRVGNQPQHF.

This clone was detected ten times or more. The chain links TRBV2 to TRBJ1-2, with 9 positions matching TRBD1. Per germline, CDR1 SNHLY and CDR2 FYNNEI. CDR3 length equals 14 residues. With V trimmed by 6 bases and J by 5 bases, 7 bases remained unmatched. CDR3 region: CASRGDRVSYGYTF. CDR3 DNA: TGTGCCAGCAGGGGGGACAGGGTTTCTTATGGCTACACCTTC.

The gene calls are TRBV28 and TRBJ1-2; D possibly corresponds to TRBD1 (6 bases). Germline V gene lookup returns CDR1 MDHEN and CDR2 SYDVKM. This CDR3 region has 15 residues. V lost 4 bases, J lost 4 bases, and 16 bases lay in between. CDR3 protein: CASSSHGGGVYGYTF. CDR3 in DNA: TGTGCCAGCAGTTCCCATGGGGGGGGCGTCTATGGCTACACCTTC.

V and J are TRBV19 and TRBJ1-5; D gene uncertain. CDR1 is LNHDA and CDR2 is SQIVND in the germline V gene (reference sequence). Between the trimmed V and J ends, which lost 8 bases and 0 bases, there was a span of 11 bases. CDR3 length equals 14 residues. DNA for the CDR3: TGTGCCAGTGTGTCCCGGTATAGCAATCAGCCCCAGCATTTT. Amino acid sequence: CASVSRYSNQPQHF.

The genes are TRBV2 and TRBJ2-5; 8 positions agree with TRBD2. CDR1 and CDR2 from the germline V gene are SNHLY and FYNNEI. This CDR3 is built from 17 residues. After removal of 6 bases from V and 6 bases from J, the junction contained 18 bases not matched to a gene. CDR3 bases: TGTGCCAGCAGGGAAACTACCGCGGGAGGCCCGCGAAAGACCCAGTACTTC. Translating gives CASRETTAGGPRKTQYF.

V and J are TRBV7-9 and TRBJ1-5, with D possibly TRBD1 on 6 matching bases. V shed 8 bases and J shed 5 bases, with 16 bases lying between them. CDR3 length: 14 residues. Germline assignment: CDR1 SEHNR and CDR2 FQNEAQ (reference sequence). The CDR3 DNA reads as TGTGCCAGCCCCCAGGGCGGGGGCGATCAGCCCCAGCATTTT. Translation: CASPQGGGDQPQHF.

This chain joins TRBV5-4 and TRBJ2-3; the D is unclear. The germline gives CDR1 SGHNT, CDR2 YYREEE (reference sequence). The CDR3 has 16 residues. Between the trimmed V and J ends, which lost 0 bases and 0 bases, there was a span of 11 bases. This CDR3 is CASSLGQAISTDTQYF. The CDR3 bases are TGTGCCAGCAGCTTGGGTCAGGCGATAAGCACAGATACGCAGTATTTT.